The T cell receptor (beta chain) under discussion was sequenced for a study of CD8 T cells in Susac syndrome. When the RNA was reverse transcribed, random hexamers were used with an input of about 0.5 to 1 ug. Each CDR3 protein gets one entry after TCRdb re-called the immunoSEQ multiplex PCR reads with MiXCR. Found here are some 300,000 distinct CDR3 sequences, around 85% of them singletons; the top ten hold roughly 0.21%. From germline, CDR1 is MNHEY and CDR2 SVGAGI. The CDR3 spans 11 residues. V was cut by 4 bases and J by 3 bases, with 4 bases left in between. CD8+ and CD4+ T cells from blood underwent TCR beta sequencing. This clonotype was found a few times.

The clonotype was recovered from a human donor with multiple sclerosis. V and J are TRBV6-5 and TRBJ2-7; D gene uncertain. Specimen: CD8+ T cells from PBMCs. The CDR3 nucleotides are TGTGCCAGCAGTTTTTTCTACGAGCAGTACTTC. This encodes CASSFFYEQYF.